One sample yielded the 22 T cell receptor beta chains listed below, sequenced in a study of Tregs in tolerant kidney transplant recipients. Profiling relied on immunoSEQ multiplex PCR, and the TCRdb table lists in-frame clones only, not all of them. The sample lists 200,000 to 300,000 clones; about 80% were seen once. Sequenced material: CD4+ T cells from blood. These receptors were obtained from a human donor in good health.

The V and J genes are TRBV5-1 and TRBJ2-3, with TRBD1 as a possible D gene (6 bases). The J call may not be correct, given that the DNA end is closer to TRBJ1-5. This CDR3 has 15 residues. CDR1 is SGHRS, CDR2 YFSETQ, per germline. The CDR3: CASSLGQKITDTQHF. CDR3 nucleotide sequence: TGCGCCAGCAGCTTAGGACAGAAAATCACAGATACGCAGCATTTT.

The V and J genes are TRBV7-9 and TRBJ2-1, with D perhaps being TRBD1 or TRBD2 (5 bases each). Germline assignment: CDR1 SEHNR and CDR2 FQNEAQ (reference sequence). The CDR3 totals 16 residues. V was cut by 7 bases and J by 8 bases, with 24 bases left in between. The CDR3 is CASTASKRTLGDEQFF. For the CDR3, the DNA is TGTGCCAGCACAGCTTCAAAGCGGACGCTAGGGGATGAGCAGTTCTTC. Combining the CDR3 with reference TRBV7-9 and TRBJ2-1 gives the whole variable domain DTGVSQNPRHKITKRGQNVTFRCDPISEHNRLYWYRQTLGQGPEFLTYFQNEAQLEKSRLLSDRFSAERPKGSFSTLEIQRTEQGDSAMYLCASTASKRTLGDEQFFGPGTRLTVL.

This rearrangement joins TRBV7-2 to TRBJ2-1; D may be TRBD1 or TRBD2 (6 bases each). The V gene's germline CDR1 is SGHTA and CDR2 FQGNSA. Deletions cut 3 bases from V and 4 bases from J, with 13 bases between. The length of the CDR3 is 15 residues. CDR3 protein: CASSLRLGGYNEQFF. Here the CDR3 DNA reads TGTGCCAGCAGCTTGAGACTAGGGGGATACAATGAGCAGTTCTTC.

The V and J genes are TRBV21-1 and TRBJ2-3; the table's D call, TRBD2, has no DNA check behind it. TRBV21-1 is tagged as a pseudogene. There are 18 residues in the CDR3. The chain's CDR3 is CASSKAPGLADSTDTQYF. CDR3 in DNA: TGTGCCAGCAGCAAAGCTCCGGGACTAGCGGACAGCACAGATACGCAGTATTTT.

V gene TRBV5-4 combines with J gene TRBJ1-4; D gene ambiguous. V was trimmed by 3 bases and J by 8 bases, leaving 20 bases between them. Germline CDR1 and CDR2: SGHNT and YYREEE (reference sequence). This CDR3 spans 16 amino acids. The CDR3 protein is CASSSYRRGQREKLFF. DNA of the CDR3: TGTGCCAGCAGCTCCTATAGACGGGGTCAGAGGGAAAAACTGTTTTTT.

The chain recombines TRBV10-3 with TRBJ2-3; D uncertain. V was cut by 10 bases and J by 5 bases, with 16 bases left in between. This CDR3 contains 13 residues. Per germline, CDR1 ENHRY and CDR2 SYGVKD. This CDR3 reads CATRTVLGDTQYF. CDR3 nucleotide sequence: TGTGCCACGCGGACCGTTCTGGGAGATACGCAGTATTTT.

The rearrangement links TRBV11-2 to TRBJ1-2; D unclear. Trimming cost V 7 bases and J 6 bases, with 21 bases left between them. CDR1 and CDR2 (germline): SGHAT, FQNNGV. The CDR3 runs to 15 residues. The CDR3, as DNA: TGTGCCAGCAAAGGGTTGATGAGGCTTTGGGATGGCTACACCTTC. Its protein product is CASKGLMRLWDGYTF.

V usage is TRBV5-1 and J usage is TRBJ2-1; 12 bases match TRBD2. The V gene's germline CDR1 is SGHRS and CDR2 YFSETQ. This CDR3 contains 15 residues. V lost 4 bases to trimming and J lost 10 bases; unmatched junction nucleotides: 9. The CDR3 protein is CASSQIRTSGDEQFF. CDR3 in DNA: TGCGCCAGCAGCCAAATTCGGACTAGCGGGGACGAGCAGTTCTTC. The full variable domain, its missing parts supplied by reference TRBV5-1 and TRBJ2-1, is KAGVTQTPRYLIKTRGQQVTLSCSPISGHRSVSWYQQTPGQGLQFLFEYFSETQRNKGNFPGRFSGRQFSNSRSEMNVSTLELGDSALYLCASSQIRTSGDEQFFGPGTRLTVL.

The gene calls are TRBV27 and TRBJ1-6; D may be TRBD1 (5 bases). The CDR3 is 16 amino acids. The germline gives CDR1 MNHEY, CDR2 SMNVEV (reference sequence). V was trimmed by 6 bases and J by 3 bases, leaving 15 bases between them. The CDR3 reads CASRRDARFYNSPLHF. The CDR3 DNA is TGTGCCAGCAGGAGGGACGCGCGCTTCTATAATTCACCCCTCCACTTT.

This clone has a single count. In DNA, the CDR3 is TGTGCCAGCACCCTAGGGGAGGTAGCGGGAGATAAAGAGACCCAGTACTTC. The encoded protein is CASTLGEVAGDKETQYF. J is TRBJ2-5 and V is TRBV7-9; 9 bases align to TRBD2. J was trimmed by 3 bases and V by 7 bases; bases with no gene match: 15. Germline CDR1 is SEHNR and CDR2 is FQNEAQ (reference sequence). CDR3 length equals 17 residues.

V usage is TRBV7-3 and J usage is TRBJ2-7, with D perhaps assigned TRBD1 or TRBD2 (6 bases each). From germline, CDR1 is SGHTA and CDR2 FQGTGA. CDR3 length: 13 residues. Trimming removed 5 bases at V and 7 bases at J, with 15 bases between. CDR3 bases: TGTGCCAGCAGCCCCGGGGGACATGGTGAGCAGTACTTC. This gives the protein CASSPGGHGEQYF.

This clone came up a few times. The genes are TRBV6-6 and TRBJ2-2, with D perhaps TRBD1 or TRBD2 (5 bases each). Trimming left V 10 bases short and J 1 base short, with 19 bases between. This CDR3 comprises 16 residues. Germline V gene sequence: CDR1 MNHNY, CDR2 SVGAGI (reference sequence). CDR3 DNA sequence: TGTGCCACCAAACCTCCCGGGACCCAGAACACCGGGGAGCTGTTTTTT. Amino acids: CATKPPGTQNTGELFF.

Turning to this clone: This same CDR3 is encoded by further DNA sequences in the sample. The chain employs TRBV7-6 and TRBJ1-1, with D uncertain. V lost 5 bases to trimming and J lost 1 base, with 17 bases between them. Germline assignment: CDR1 SGHVS and CDR2 FNYEAQ. The CDR3 consists of 16 residues. CDR3 region: CASSLLSSSKNTEAFF. The CDR3 DNA sequence: TGTGCCAGCAGCCTATTGTCGAGCTCCAAGAACACTGAAGCTTTCTTT. Using reference TRBV7-6 and TRBJ1-1 for the parts outside the CDR3, the full variable domain is GAGVSQSPRYKVTKRGQDVALRCDPISGHVSLYWYRQALGQGPEFLTYFNYEAQQDKSGLPNDRFSAERPEGSISTLTIQRTEQRDSAMYRCASSLLSSSKNTEAFFGQGTRLTVV.

The genes are TRBV5-5 and TRBJ2-7; 8 positions agree with TRBD1. This CDR3 is built from 14 residues. V shed 3 bases, J shed 1 base, and the junction held 3 bases outside the gene matches. Looked up from germline, CDR1 is SGHKS and CDR2 is YYEKEE (reference sequence). CDR3 residues: CASSSGQGSYEQYF. The CDR3 coding sequence is TGTGCCAGCAGCTCCGGACAGGGTTCCTACGAGCAGTACTTC.

V and J are TRBV4-1 and TRBJ2-7; D possibly corresponds to TRBD2 (5 bases). This CDR3 region has 17 residues. The V gene's germline CDR1 is MGHRA and CDR2 YSYEKL. V was shortened by 1 base and J by 0 bases, with 16 bases between the two germline ends. The DNA of the CDR3 is TGCGCCAGCAGCCAAGCTCGCTTCGGGATGAGCTCCTACGAGCAGTACTTC. This codes for CASSQARFGMSSYEQYF.

This chain joins TRBV7-2 and TRBJ2-7, with D unresolved. Germline-derived CDR1 and CDR2 are SGHTA and FQGNSA. This CDR3 has 15 amino acids. Trimming stripped 4 bases from V and 2 bases from J, with 15 bases between. The CDR3 protein is CASSSPSDGAYEQYF. DNA of the CDR3: TGTGCCAGCAGCTCCCCCTCTGACGGCGCCTACGAGCAGTACTTC.

J is TRBJ1-1 and V is TRBV6-9; no firm D call. Germline CDR1 and CDR2: MNHGY and SVAAGI. Trimming cost V 4 bases and J 1 base, with 10 bases left between them. There are 14 residues in the CDR3. The CDR3 protein is CASSSGSGNTEAFF. DNA for the CDR3: TGTGCCAGCAGTTCCGGCAGTGGGAACACTGAAGCTTTCTTT.

This clone was detected a few times. This sequence joins TRBV15 and TRBJ2-7; D is possibly TRBD1 (7 bases). CDR1 LNHNV and CDR2 YYDKDF come from the germline V gene (reference sequence). The CDR3 covers 15 residues. Deletions cut 0 bases from V and 3 bases from J, with 12 bases between. CDR3 in amino acids: CATSREGGQFYEQYF. CDR3 in DNA: TGTGCCACCAGCAGAGAGGGGGGACAGTTCTACGAGCAGTACTTC.

The gene calls are TRBV19 and TRBJ2-5, with D tentatively TRBD2 (6 bases). Germline V gives CDR1 LNHDA, CDR2 SQIVND (reference sequence). Trimming removed 7 bases from V and 5 bases from J, with 23 bases in between. The CDR3 totals 16 residues. This CDR3 reads CASTPGPVTGLETQYF. In DNA form, the CDR3 reads TGTGCCAGTACCCCAGGGCCGGTAACGGGACTCGAGACCCAGTACTTC.

V is TRBV19 and J is TRBJ2-7; unclear D gene. This CDR3 is built from 15 residues. The germline V and J ends were trimmed by 1 base and 0 bases, with 10 bases remaining between them. From germline, CDR1 is LNHDA and CDR2 SQIVND (reference sequence). Written as DNA, the CDR3 is TGTGCCAGTAGTATAGGGGCCCTGGGCTCCTACGAGCAGTACTTC. Its translation is CASSIGALGSYEQYF.

The chain combines TRBV10-1 with TRBJ2-7; 8 bases match TRBD1. The CDR3 has 14 residues. Trimming took 3 bases from V and 2 from J; bases not matched to a gene: 3. Germline V lookup: CDR1 WNHNN, CDR2 SYGVQD (reference sequence). CDR3 sequence (DNA): TGCGCCAGCAGTGATGGACAGGGCACCTACGAGCAGTACTTC. Its translation is CASSDGQGTYEQYF.

This rearrangement joins TRBV6-5 to TRBJ1-5, with 7 bases fitting TRBD1. This CDR3 spans 14 amino acids. Trimming at V came to 8 bases and at J to 5 bases, leaving 9 bases not matched to a gene. From germline, CDR1 is MNHEY and CDR2 SVGAGI. The CDR3: CASRSTGQYQPQHF. In nucleotides, the CDR3 is TGTGCCAGCCGTAGTACGGGACAGTATCAGCCCCAGCATTTT.